This T cell receptor beta chain was documented in a study of Graves' ophthalmopathy and Graves' hyperthyroidism (dated by TCRdb to 2016 to 2019). The study in broad terms: Peripheral blood samples were taken at the time of initial diagnosis, before any treatment was given. In total, around 130 blood samples were TCR-sequenced: approximately 40 ophthalmopathy, roughly 80 hyperthyroidism and 17 hyperthyroidism-to-ophthalmopathy patients. In more than five hyperthyroidism patients, T-cell repertoires of thyroid tissue and blood were compared. For independent validation, a separate cohort was made up of 18 to 20 hyperthyroidism patients plus 17 patients who later progressed from hyperthyroidism to ophthalmopathy. To explore V-J signatures distinguishing ophthalmopathy from hyperthyroidism, a discovery set of around 97 patients (around 42 ophthalmopathy, 55 to 60 stable hyperthyroidism) was enrolled. To tell Graves' ophthalmopathy apart from Graves' hyperthyroidism, and to predict which patients would progress to ophthalmopathy, the study relied on TCR beta repertoire signatures. After sampling, hyperthyroidism patients received methimazole starting at 30 mg daily, and ophthalmopathy patients received high-dose intravenous methylprednisolone.

For repertoire sequencing, the TCR beta CDR3 regions were amplified from RNA transcripts. The first round was an RT-PCR using HTBI primers with the Qiagen OneStep RT-PCR kit, and this first round was followed by a second-round multiplex PCR, then size selection and purification. Libraries were sequenced paired-end with 100 bp reads on an Illumina HiSeq2000. Processing in the source paper ran as follows. SOAPnuke was used for read processing, and reads with adapters, uncalled bases, a mean Phred below 15, or no exact constant-primer or identifier match were discarded. COPE v1.2.5 was used to merge high-quality paired reads. Each unique nucleotide sequence was treated as a clonotype, and MiTCR v1.1 was used to align the clonotypes to the IMGT TRB V, D and J references. The analysis was limited to V-J combinations with a frequency above 0.0001, which together covered 99% to 99.2% of the repertoires. For each V-J combination, a TCR clonal expansion and chaos score was defined as F50 clonal expansion divided by the chaos observed in the TCRdist matrix. Welch's t-statistics and random forest were used to reduce the features to roughly 14 V-J combinations, which were then used as input to a naive Bayes classifier. The similarity between thyroid and blood repertoires was quantified using the Morisita-Horn index. TCRdb redid the processing of the public reads, applying fastp at Q25 and MiXCR, and retained in-frame beta chains. When rows share a CDR3 protein, they turn into one entry using the most common DNA and genes. TCRdb, not the original authors, processed these V and J calls. This sample lists hundreds of thousands of distinct CDR3 sequences; just over 40% were detected once. Around 3.3% of the sample comes from the top ten.

Study-level results and caveats: Most expanded thyroid clonotypes with frequency above 0.001 were also detected in blood, suggesting blood repertoires may reflect the thyroid immune response. Ophthalmopathy was separated from stable hyperthyroidism by the 13-signature model with just under 90% sensitivity and 81% to 83% specificity in cross-validation and with 80%/75% in the test set. No statistical method was used to predetermine the sample size, and group allocation was not hidden from the investigators. In validation, the model predicted ophthalmopathy progression with less than 71% sensitivity and roughly 78% specificity; some 13 predicted patients were CT-confirmed with GO in a median of about 6.2 months.

Details on this clonotype: It lacks a known antigen. This clone may be a read error of a much larger clone one base away.

The CDR3 numbers 14 residues from cysteine through phenylalanine. The read is trimmed to its CDR3 DNA, 42 bases read in frame from base 1. As encoded in the germline V gene (reference sequence), CDR1 is DFQATT while CDR2 is SNEGSKA. Ophthalmopathy patients had moderately to severely active disease, Clinical Activity Score of at least 3, NOSPECS grade of at least 4, and disease duration under 3 months. Anyone with other autoimmune diseases, uncontrolled infections, pregnancy or lactation was excluded from the study. Clinical symptoms, serum thyroxine, TRAb, thyroid ultrasound and orbital computed tomography formed the basis of the diagnosis. PBMCs were isolated from roughly 10 ml of fresh peripheral blood by Ficoll-Paque density gradient centrifugation. Total RNA was extracted with Trizol reagent and quality-checked on an Agilent 2100 Bioanalyzer.

The source of this sequence is an adult man with Graves' ophthalmopathy. The source material was peripheral blood. The rearranged chain carries TRBV20-1 and TRBJ1-5; possibly the D gene is TRBD1, per 5 matching bases. The CDR3 here reads CSASLHGGNPPQHF. The nucleotide sequence reads as follows: TGCAGTGCTAGCTTACATGGGGGGAATCCGCCCCAGCATTTT.